These T cell receptor beta chains were read from a single sample in a study of shared T cell receptors in the human thymus. TCRdb's copy holds only in-frame clones and misses some; the assay was immunoSEQ multiplex PCR. The table lists roughly 700,000 clones, approximately 87% of them singletons. These same data were also listed under a study on human thymus T cells.

The sample consisted of thymocytes. The origin of the receptors is a boy younger than two with a congenital heart defect. Each CDR3 is given with its conserved first and last residue. D genes are given only for firm matches. Clone size, where shown, is once, few, many, or a class for clones that have expanded.

CDR3	DNA	size	J	V	D
CASSLRRGAGNTIYF	TGTGCCAGCAGCTTACGGCGGGGGGCGGGAAACACCATATATTTT	few	TRBJ1-3	TRBV7-9	-
CSVLGLADYNEQFF	TGCAGCGTATTGGGACTAGCGGATTACAATGAGCAGTTCTTC	-	TRBJ2-1	TRBV29-1	TRBD2
CASSQDIPSGRVRHEQYF	TGTGCCAGCAGCCAAGATATCCCTAGCGGGAGGGTCCGACACGAGCAGTACTTC	-	TRBJ2-7	TRBV4-2	TRBD2
CASSPTSGGYNEQFF	TGTGCCAGCAGCCCCACTAGCGGGGGCTACAATGAGCAGTTCTTC	-	TRBJ2-1	TRBV9	TRBD2
CASSPLDRVSNQPQHF	TGTGCCAGCTCACCCCTAGACAGGGTAAGTAATCAGCCCCAGCATTTT	-	TRBJ1-5	TRBV18	TRBD1
CASSEGEGWVAEKSMKETQYF	TGTGCCAGCAGCGAAGGCGAAGGGTGGGTAGCGGAGAAATCTATGAAAGAGACCCAGTACTTC	-	TRBJ2-5	TRBV2	-
CASSRKGVDEQFF	TGTGCCAGCAGCCGTAAGGGGGTCGATGAGCAGTTCTTC	-	TRBJ2-1	TRBV27	-
CSVARQGQLGIQYF	TGCAGCGTTGCGCGCCAAGGACAACTGGGCATTCAGTACTTC	-	TRBJ2-4	TRBV29-1	-
CASSQGQGAWETQYF	TGTGCCAGCAGCCAGGGACAGGGGGCTTGGGAGACCCAGTACTTC	-	TRBJ2-5	TRBV14	TRBD1
CASSQGQGSDEQFF	TGTGCCAGCAGCCAGGGACAGGGGTCTGATGAGCAGTTCTTC	-	TRBJ2-1	TRBV14	TRBD1
CASSLRQGGEQYF	TGTGCCAGCAGCTTGCGGCAGGGAGGCGAGCAGTACTTC	few	TRBJ2-7	TRBV5-6	-
CASSPGRDPSGTYEQYF	TGCGCCAGCAGCCCCGGGAGGGACCCTAGCGGTACCTACGAGCAGTACTTC	-	TRBJ2-7	TRBV4-3	TRBD2
CASSSRRGTYEQYF	TGTGCCAGTAGCTCCCGCAGGGGAACCTACGAGCAGTACTTC	-	TRBJ2-7	TRBV19	-
CASSLRSSYNEQFF	TGTGCCAGCAGCTTGCGGAGCTCCTACAATGAGCAGTTCTTC	-	TRBJ2-1	TRBV5-4	-
CASSPSGAGYGETQYF	TGCGCCAGCAGCCCGTCGGGAGCTGGATACGGGGAGACCCAGTACTTC	-	TRBJ2-5	TRBV5-1	-
CASSQVEQAHRETQYF	TGTGCCAGCAGCCAAGTTGAACAGGCGCATAGGGAGACCCAGTACTTC	-	TRBJ2-5	TRBV4-2	-
CASSRQRPYGYTF	TGTGCCAGTAGTAGACAGCGCCCGTATGGCTACACCTTC	-	TRBJ1-2	TRBV19	-
CASSYSDRGRGEQYF	TGTGCCAGCAGTTACTCCGACAGGGGGCGAGGAGAGCAGTACTTC	-	TRBJ2-7	TRBV6-5	TRBD1
CASSQGLLDNEQFF	TGCGCCAGCAGCCAAGGGCTCTTGGACAATGAGCAGTTCTTC	-	TRBJ2-1	TRBV4-3	-
CASAQREGPYEQYF	TGCGCCAGCGCCCAGCGGGAGGGCCCCTACGAGCAGTACTTC	-	TRBJ2-7	TRBV4-1	TRBD2
CASSLGVANPSLNSDTQYF	TGTGCTAGCAGCTTAGGTGTAGCGAACCCTTCACTTAACTCAGATACGCAGTATTTT	-	TRBJ2-3	TRBV7-7	-
CAWGLQETQYF	TGTGCCTGGGGACTACAAGAGACCCAGTACTTC	-	TRBJ2-5	TRBV30	-
CASSELAGTDTQYF	TGTGCCAGCAGTGAATTGGCCGGCACAGATACGCAGTATTTT	-	TRBJ2-3	TRBV6-1	-
CASSPPDRESNYGYTF	TGTGCCAGCAGCCCACCGGACAGGGAGAGTAACTATGGCTACACCTTC	-	TRBJ1-2	TRBV11-2	TRBD1
CAIRPCGGLASGSSYNEQFF	TGTGCCATCAGGCCTTGCGGGGGTCTTGCTAGCGGGAGCTCCTACAATGAGCAGTTCTTC	-	TRBJ2-1	TRBV10-3	TRBD2
CASSVWTSGSMYEQYF	TGTGCCAGTAGTGTCTGGACTAGCGGGAGTATGTACGAGCAGTACTTC	-	TRBJ2-7	TRBV19	TRBD2
CASSLTGKGTGELFF	TGTGCCAGCAGCCTGACAGGGAAAGGCACCGGGGAGCTGTTTTTT	-	TRBJ2-2	TRBV7-6	TRBD1
CASSQDRGPGLAGNIQYF	TGCGCCAGCAGCCAAGATAGGGGCCCGGGACTAGCGGGGAACATTCAGTACTTC	-	TRBJ2-4	TRBV4-3	TRBD2
CASSSRLEETQYF	TGCGCCAGCAGCTCCCGGTTAGAAGAGACCCAGTACTTC	-	TRBJ2-5	TRBV5-1	-
CASSLLAGGADTQYF	TGTGCCAGCAGCTTACTAGCGGGAGGGGCAGATACGCAGTATTTT	-	TRBJ2-3	TRBV5-6	TRBD2
CASSLDRRGLKKTQYF	TGTGCCAGCAGCTTAGATCGAAGGGGACTAAAAAAGACCCAGTACTTC	-	TRBJ2-5	TRBV11-2	TRBD2
CASSILAVSSYNEQFF	TGTGCCAGTAGTATATTGGCGGTGAGCTCCTACAATGAGCAGTTCTTC	-	TRBJ2-1	TRBV19	-
CASSFRLGGKGYGYTF	TGCGCCAGCAGCTTTAGGCTCGGCGGCAAGGGGTATGGCTACACCTTC	-	TRBJ1-2	TRBV5-1	-
CASNNHLETQYF	TGCGCCAGCAATAACCACTTGGAGACCCAGTACTTC	once	TRBJ2-5	TRBV5-1	-
CASGLEARYNEQFF	TGTGCTAGTGGTTTGGAGGCCAGGTACAATGAGCAGTTCTTC	-	TRBJ2-1	TRBV12-5	-
CASSAGAPPDTQYF	TGTGCCAGCAGTGCGGGAGCCCCTCCAGATACGCAGTATTTT	-	TRBJ2-3	TRBV27	TRBD2
CATSRAGLSSTDTQYF	TGTGCCACCAGCAGGGCGGGACTGTCTAGCACAGATACGCAGTATTTT	-	TRBJ2-3	TRBV15	-
CASCRQGKGYQETQYF	TGCGCCAGCTGCAGACAGGGGAAAGGGTACCAAGAGACCCAGTACTTC	-	TRBJ2-5	TRBV5-1	TRBD1
CASSQDGAGRDTEAFF	TGTGCCAGCAGCCAAGATGGGGCAGGGAGGGACACTGAAGCTTTCTTT	-	TRBJ1-1	TRBV14	-
CASSPSPLAGGDTQYF	TGTGCCAGCAGCCCCTCCCCCCTAGCGGGAGGCGATACGCAGTATTTT	-	TRBJ2-3	TRBV11-2	TRBD2
CASQSLARSSYEQYF	TGTGCCAGCCAGTCACTAGCGCGTAGCTCCTACGAGCAGTACTTC	-	TRBJ2-7	TRBV2	TRBD2
CASSSFTGGEIEAFF	TGTGCCAGCAGTTCGTTCACAGGGGGCGAAATAGAAGCTTTCTTT	once	TRBJ1-1	TRBV27	TRBD1
CASSETGQGAAQYF	TGTGCCAGCAGTGAAACGGGACAGGGGGCGGCCCAGTACTTC	-	TRBJ2-5	TRBV6-1	TRBD1
CASSPPRGRHGELFF	TGTGCCAGCAGTCCTCCCAGGGGGCGACACGGGGAGCTGTTTTTT	-	TRBJ2-2	TRBV27	TRBD1
CSVESRAGNTEAFF	TGCAGCGTTGAGTCCAGGGCCGGGAACACTGAAGCTTTCTTT	-	TRBJ1-1	TRBV29-1	-